Below, 8 T cell receptor beta chains from the same sample are listed, as sequenced in a study of blood T cell repertoires in COVID-19. Only in-frame clones appear in the TCRdb table, and some are missing; sequencing was by immunoSEQ multiplex PCR. There are under 200,000 clones in the sample; more than 80% occur only once, and roughly 8.4% lies in the top ten. Sequenced: PBMCs or T cells enriched from blood (not recorded which). Receptors originate from a woman aged 18-29 years who had recovered from COVID-19.

The V and J genes are TRBV28 and TRBJ1-2, with a tentative D call TRBD1 (5 bases). V dropped 6 bases and J dropped 2 bases, with 16 bases sitting between them. Per germline, CDR1 MDHEN and CDR2 SYDVKM. The CDR3 length is 15 residues. The CDR3 here is CASSPGGTGNYGYTF. The DNA of the CDR3 is TGTGCCAGCAGCCCCGGCGGGACGGGGAACTATGGCTACACCTTC.

The chain carries TRBV4-1 and TRBJ2-2; maybe TRBD2 (6 bases). This CDR3 comprises 17 residues. Per germline, CDR1 MGHRA and CDR2 YSYEKL. V was trimmed by 4 bases and J by 5 bases, leaving 20 bases between them. The CDR3 nucleotides read TGCGCCAGCAGCCGAGGGCCCGGGGGTGGTCCTACCGGGGAGCTGTTTTTT. Translation: CASSRGPGGGPTGELFF.

The V gene is TRBV6-5, the J gene TRBJ1-2; 9 nucleotides agree with TRBD1. The germline V gene has CDR1 MNHEY and CDR2 SVGAGI. The ends lost 0 bases at V and 4 bases at J; junction bases unmatched: 0. The length of the CDR3 is 14 residues. DNA for the CDR3: TGTGCCAGCAGTTACTCGGGACAGGGCTATGGCTACACCTTC. Protein: CASSYSGQGYGYTF.

The J gene is TRBJ2-2, the V gene TRBV7-9; 11 bases fit TRBD1. Germline CDR1 reads SEHNR; CDR2 reads FQNEAQ (reference sequence). This CDR3 comprises 19 residues. Trimming took 3 bases from V and 4 from J; bases not matched to a gene: 13. This chain's CDR3 is CASSFLTRTGGLGTGELFF. The CDR3 DNA is TGTGCCAGCAGCTTTCTGACACGGACAGGGGGCTTGGGCACCGGGGAGCTGTTTTTT. The whole variable domain, filled in from reference TRBV7-9 and TRBJ2-2, reads DTGVSQNPRHKITKRGQNVTFRCDPISEHNRLYWYRQTLGQGPEFLTYFQNEAQLEKSRLLSDRFSAERPKGSFSTLEIQRTEQGDSAMYLCASSFLTRTGGLGTGELFFGEGSRLTVL.

The chain has TRBV28 and TRBJ1-4; a weak D match, TRBD1 (6 bases). Deletions cut 5 bases from V and 4 bases from J, with 14 bases between. The CDR3 has 15 amino acids. Germline-derived CDR1 and CDR2 are MDHEN and SYDVKM. The CDR3 DNA reads as TGTGCCAGCAGTACCCTCGCCAGGGGTAATGAAAAACTGTTTTTT. Amino acids: CASSTLARGNEKLFF.

This clone was seen once. This chain joins TRBV7-3 and TRBJ1-1; D is possibly TRBD1 (5 bases). Trimming left V 5 bases short and J 11 bases short, with 21 bases between. Looked up from germline, CDR1 is SGHTA and CDR2 is FQGTGA. The CDR3 loop spans 14 amino acids. In nucleotides, the CDR3 is TGTGCCAGCAGCCCTACGAGCGACAGTCTAACCGCTTTCTTT. It encodes CASSPTSDSLTAFF.

V is TRBV27 and J is TRBJ1-5; the match to TRBD1 covers 9 bases. Germline-derived CDR1 and CDR2 are MNHEY and SMNVEV (reference sequence). This CDR3 comprises 18 residues. V lost 5 bases to trimming and J lost 1 base; unmatched junction nucleotides: 12. The CDR3 coding sequence is TGTGCCAGCAGTGCCTCCGGGACAGGGTTTGCGAGCAATCAGCCCCAGCATTTT. This encodes CASSASGTGFASNQPQHF.

The chain employs TRBV27 and TRBJ1-2; unclear D gene. Between the trimmed V and J ends, which lost 8 bases and 8 bases, there was a span of 24 bases. The V gene's germline CDR1 is MNHEY and CDR2 SMNVEV (reference sequence). The CDR3 runs to 15 residues. As DNA, the CDR3 is TGTGCCAGCCAGGCCAGTGGCAGACCAAATGGGGGCTACACCTTC. Translating gives CASQASGRPNGGYTF.